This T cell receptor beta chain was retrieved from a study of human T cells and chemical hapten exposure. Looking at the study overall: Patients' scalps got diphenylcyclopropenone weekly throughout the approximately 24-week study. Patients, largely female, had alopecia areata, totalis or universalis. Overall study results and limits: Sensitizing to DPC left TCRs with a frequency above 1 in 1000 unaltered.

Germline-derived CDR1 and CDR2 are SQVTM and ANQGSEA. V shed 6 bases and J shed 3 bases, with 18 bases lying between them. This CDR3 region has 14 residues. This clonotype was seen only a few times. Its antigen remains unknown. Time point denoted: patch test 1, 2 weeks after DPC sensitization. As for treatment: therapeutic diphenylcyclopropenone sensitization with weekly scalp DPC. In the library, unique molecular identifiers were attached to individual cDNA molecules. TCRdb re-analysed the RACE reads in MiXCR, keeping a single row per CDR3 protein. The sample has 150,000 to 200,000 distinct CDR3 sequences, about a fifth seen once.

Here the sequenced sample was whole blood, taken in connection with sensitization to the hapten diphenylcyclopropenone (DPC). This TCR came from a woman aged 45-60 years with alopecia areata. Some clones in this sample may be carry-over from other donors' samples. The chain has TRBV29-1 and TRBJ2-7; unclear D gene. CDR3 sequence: CSVIGPGTLYEQYF. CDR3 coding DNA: TGCAGCGTAATCGGGCCCGGCACCCTCTACGAGCAGTACTTC.